The clone carrying this TCR beta chain has a single count. Its antigen is as yet unknown. Positive CCR7 selection of CD45RO-negative cells yielded the naive CD8 cells, and terminally differentiated effector memory CD45RA+ cells were excluded. Healthy HIV-negative adults with no recent acute infections or vaccinations were recruited as donors. The data were obtained in a study of shared clonotypes between healthy human individuals. Study observations and caveats: When naive CD4 clonotypes were compared across a handful of donors, 4% to 5.5% were shared. Clonotype sharing across donors was expected to vary with sequencing depth.

The protocol was immunoSEQ multiplex PCR, while the TCRdb copy is restricted to in-frame clones and leaves out a portion. The top ten hold approximately 0.1% of the sample, which has about 600,000 clones, about 95% seen once. The CDR3 has 12 amino acids. CDR1 is MNHNS, CDR2 SASEGT, per germline. Trimming pared 5 bases from V and 3 bases from J, leaving 8 bases between. Specimen: naive CD8+ T cells sorted from blood. V and J are TRBV6-1 and TRBJ2-7; unclear D gene. This TCR came from a woman in her thirties in good health. CDR3 loop: CASSTGDYEQYF. In DNA form, the CDR3 reads TGTGCCAGCAGTACTGGAGACTACGAGCAGTACTTC.